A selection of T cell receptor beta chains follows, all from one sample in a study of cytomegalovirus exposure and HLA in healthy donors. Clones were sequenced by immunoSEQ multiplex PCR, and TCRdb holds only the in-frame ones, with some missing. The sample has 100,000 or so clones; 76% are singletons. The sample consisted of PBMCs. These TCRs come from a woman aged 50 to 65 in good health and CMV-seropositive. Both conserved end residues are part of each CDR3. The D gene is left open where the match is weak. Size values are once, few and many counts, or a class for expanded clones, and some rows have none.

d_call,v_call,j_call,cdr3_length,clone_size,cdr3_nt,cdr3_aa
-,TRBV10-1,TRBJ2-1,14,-,TGCGCCAGCAGTGTCTCCCGAGGGGGATCTGAGCAGTTCTTC,CASSVSRGGSEQFF
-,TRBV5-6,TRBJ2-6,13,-,TGTGCCAGCAGACAGACTGGGGCCAACGTCCTGACTTTC,CASRQTGANVLTF
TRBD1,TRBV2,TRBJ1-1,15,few,TGTGCCAGCAGTCTTCGGACAGGCTTGAACACTGAAGCTTTCTTT,CASSLRTGLNTEAFF
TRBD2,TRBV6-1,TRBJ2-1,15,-,TGTGCCAGCAGGGGTCGGCGGGGGGGCGGGAATGAGCAGTTCTTC,CASRGRRGGGNEQFF
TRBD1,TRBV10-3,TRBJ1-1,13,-,TGTGCCATCAGTTCGGACAGGGTGACTGAAGCTTTCTTT,CAISSDRVTEAFF
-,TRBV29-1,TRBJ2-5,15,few,TGCAGCGTTGAAGCCGCTAGCCCAAGCCTGAAGACCCAGTACTTC,CSVEAASPSLKTQYF
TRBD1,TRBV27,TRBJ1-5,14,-,TGTGCCAGCAGTCAGGGGACAGGGGGACAGCCCCAGCATTTT,CASSQGTGGQPQHF
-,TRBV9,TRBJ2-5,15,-,TGTGCCAGCAGCGGGCAACAGGAGATTCAAGAGACCCAGTACTTC,CASSGQQEIQETQYF
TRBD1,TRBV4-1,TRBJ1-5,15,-,TGCGCCAGCAGCCATGGAGACAGGGGGATTCAGCCCCAGCATTTT,CASSHGDRGIQPQHF
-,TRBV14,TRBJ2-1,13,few,TGTGCCAGCAGCCAAGCGGGAGTTCATGAGCAGTTCTTC,CASSQAGVHEQFF
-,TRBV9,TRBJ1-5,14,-,TGTGCCAGCAGCGTAGGCGGATTGAATCAGCCCCAGCATTTT,CASSVGGLNQPQHF
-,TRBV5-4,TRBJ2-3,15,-,TGTGCCAGCAGCTTGTCTTCCGGGAGAACAGATACGCAGTATTTT,CASSLSSGRTDTQYF
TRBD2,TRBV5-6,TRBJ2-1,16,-,TGTGCCAGCAGAGGACTAGCGGGAGGGATTTACAATGAGCAGTTCTTC,CASRGLAGGIYNEQFF
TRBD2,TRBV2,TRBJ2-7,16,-,TGTGCCAGCCCCCGAGAGGGGACTAGCGGGGTGTACGAGCAGTACTTC,CASPREGTSGVYEQYF
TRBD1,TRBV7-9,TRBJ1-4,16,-,TGTGCCAGCAGCTGGCCCCGACAGGGAAGTAATGAAAAACTGTTTTTT,CASSWPRQGSNEKLFF
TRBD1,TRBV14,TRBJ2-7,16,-,TGTGCCAGCAGCCAAGGATGGGACAGGGTTTCCTACGAGCAGTACTTC,CASSQGWDRVSYEQYF
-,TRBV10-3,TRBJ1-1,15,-,TGTGCCACCTCCCCCGGGACTCAAATAGGGGCTGAAGCTTTCTTT,CATSPGTQIGAEAFF
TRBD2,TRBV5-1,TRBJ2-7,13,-,TGCGCCAGCACGGGAGGGGGAAGGGACGAGCAGTACTTC,CASTGGGRDEQYF
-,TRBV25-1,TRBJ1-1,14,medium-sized,TGTGCCAGCAGTGAATCACTACCAAACACTGAAGCTTTCTTT,CASSESLPNTEAFF
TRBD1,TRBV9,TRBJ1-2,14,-,TGTGCCAGCAGCGGGACAGGGGAAAACTATGGCTACACCTTC,CASSGTGENYGYTF
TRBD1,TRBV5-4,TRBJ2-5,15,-,TGTGCCAGCGGCAGGACAGGGAAGCCTCAAGAGACCCAGTACTTC,CASGRTGKPQETQYF
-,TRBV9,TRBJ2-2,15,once,TGTGCCAGCAGCCCGGGAGCCTCGGCGGGCGGGGAGCTGTTTTTT,CASSPGASAGGELFF
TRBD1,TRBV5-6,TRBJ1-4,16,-,TGTGCCAGCAGCCCCTCCGGGACAGGGATTAATGAAAAACTGTTTTTT,CASSPSGTGINEKLFF
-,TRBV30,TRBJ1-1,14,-,TGTGCCTGGAGTCCTCTTGTTCCGAACACTGAAGCTTTCTTT,CAWSPLVPNTEAFF
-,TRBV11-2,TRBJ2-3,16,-,TGTGCCAGCAGCTTAGCGGTGAGGGGGGGCCTCAATACGCAGTATTTT,CASSLAVRGGLNTQYF
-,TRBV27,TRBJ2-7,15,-,TGTGCCAGCAGTTGGGGCGGAGGGGTCACCTACGAGCAGTACTTC,CASSWGGGVTYEQYF
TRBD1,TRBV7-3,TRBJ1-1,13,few,TGTGCCAGCAGCTTAAGTACAGGGGCTGAAGCTTTCTTT,CASSLSTGAEAFF
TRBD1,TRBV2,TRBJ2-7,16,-,TGTGCCAGCACCGAACCAGGGGGCGCGCAGTCCTACGAGCAGTACTTC,CASTEPGGAQSYEQYF
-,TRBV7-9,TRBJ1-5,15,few,TGTGCCAGCAGCACTTTCGGGGAGCGCAATCAGCCCCAGCATTTT,CASSTFGERNQPQHF
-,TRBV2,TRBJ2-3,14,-,TGTGCCAGTTTCCGGGACATCCTCACAGATACGCAGTATTTT,CASFRDILTDTQYF
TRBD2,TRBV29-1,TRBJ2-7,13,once,TGCAGCGTTCTGAGCGGGAGCGCCTACGAGCAGTACTTC,CSVLSGSAYEQYF
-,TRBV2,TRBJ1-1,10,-,TGTGCCAGCGTGTCCTTTGAAGCTTTCTTT,CASVSFEAFF
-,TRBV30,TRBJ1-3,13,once,TGTGCCTGGAGTGCCCGGGGAGGGTCTACCATATATTTT,CAWSARGGSTIYF
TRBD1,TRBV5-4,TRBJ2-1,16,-,TGTGCCAGCAGCCTCCCCCCGGGACAGGGGGTCAATGAGCAGTTCTTC,CASSLPPGQGVNEQFF
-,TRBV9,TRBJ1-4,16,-,TGTGCCAGCAGCCCTAGCGGCGAGCGGCCCTTAGGAAAACTGTTTTTT,CASSPSGERPLGKLFF
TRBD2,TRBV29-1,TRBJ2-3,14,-,TGCAGCGTTGGAGGCGGGAGGGCCACAGATACGCAGTATTTT,CSVGGGRATDTQYF
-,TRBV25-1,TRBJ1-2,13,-,TGTGCCAGCAGTGAGGGGGGGAACTATGGCTACACCTTC,CASSEGGNYGYTF
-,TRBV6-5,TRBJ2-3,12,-,TGTGCCAGCAGTCCCTACAGGGATACGCAGTATTTT,CASSPYRDTQYF
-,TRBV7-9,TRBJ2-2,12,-,TGTGCCAGCAGCTTCTTAACCGGGGAGCTGTTTTTT,CASSFLTGELFF
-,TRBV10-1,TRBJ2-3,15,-,TGCGCCAGCAGTGAGTCCCGACTATCCACAGATACGCAGTATTTT,CASSESRLSTDTQYF
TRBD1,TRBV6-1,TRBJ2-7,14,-,TGTGCCAGCAGTGCCGTGGGACAGGGGGGCGAGCAGTACTTC,CASSAVGQGGEQYF
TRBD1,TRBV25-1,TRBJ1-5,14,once,TGTGCCAGCAGCCAGACAGGGTCGGGGCAGCCCCAGCATTTT,CASSQTGSGQPQHF
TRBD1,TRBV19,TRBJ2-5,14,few,TGTGCCAGTAGTATTACAGGGGGCGGGCAGACCCAGTACTTC,CASSITGGGQTQYF
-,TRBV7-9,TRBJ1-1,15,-,TGTGCCAGCACCCGGATGGTGACAGTCAACACTGAAGCTTTCTTT,CASTRMVTVNTEAFF
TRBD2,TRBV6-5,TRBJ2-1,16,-,TGTGCCAGCAGTTACTCTAGCGGGGGGTATATAAATGAGCAGTTCTTC,CASSYSSGGYINEQFF
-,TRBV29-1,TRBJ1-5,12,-,TGCAGCGTAAGGGGTAGCAATCAGCCCCAGCATTTT,CSVRGSNQPQHF
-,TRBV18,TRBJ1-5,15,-,TGTGCCAGCTCACCCCGGGGGGATGGGAATCAGCCCCAGCATTTT,CASSPRGDGNQPQHF
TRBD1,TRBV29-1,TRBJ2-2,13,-,TGCAGCGCCCTAGACAGGGGCTCCTGGGAGCTGTTTTTT,CSALDRGSWELFF
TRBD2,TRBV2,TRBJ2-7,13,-,TGTGCCAGCGAGCCGCGGGAGGGACGCGAGCAGTACTTC,CASEPREGREQYF